This T cell receptor beta chain was captured by sequencing in a study of blood T cell repertoires in COVID-19. Study information: The origin of the acute and convalescent COVID-19 samples was the United States, Italy and Spain. PBMCs, B-cell-depleted T cells, or T cells provided the cDNA or gDNA that made up the material.

The germline CDR1 and CDR2 sequences are SGHTA and FQGNSA. This CDR3 contains 14 residues. Trimming at V came to 4 bases and at J to 1 base, leaving 2 bases not matched to a gene. As processed by the authors: From reference gene primer amplification, estimates of nucleated cell counts were derived. The method was immunoSEQ multiplex PCR; TCRdb's version includes in-frame clones alone and lacks a portion of them. That table is the source of V, J and clone size, and D and trimming were worked out from the DNA. The sample records about 120,000 clones, 65% to 90% being singletons. The source is a man aged 80 or over with acute or convalescent COVID-19. Sequenced material: peripheral blood. The chain combines TRBV7-2 with TRBJ2-5; TRBD1 matches at 8 bases. The CDR3: CASSSTGGQETQYF. CDR3 DNA: TGTGCCAGCAGCTCTACAGGGGGCCAAGAGACCCAGTACTTC.